These T cell receptor beta chains were read from a single sample in a study of blood T cell repertoires in COVID-19. Method: immunoSEQ multiplex PCR; TCRdb's copy keeps in-frame clones and lacks some. The table records about 50,000 clones, approximately 85% of them present only once. What was sequenced was peripheral blood. The receptors stem from a man between 60 and 75 years old with acute or convalescent COVID-19. Each CDR3 is given with its conserved first and last residue. Each record gives: J gene, D gene, V gene, clone size, CDR3 DNA, CDR3 protein. D genes are given only for firm matches. The size entry is marked missing in some rows and otherwise reads once, few, many or a size class.

J: TRBJ2-7
D: NA
V: TRBV2
size: once
DNA: TGTGCCAGCAGAGGGAGACCCATAACCTACGAGCAGTACTTC
CDR3: CASRGRPITYEQYF

J: TRBJ2-1
D: TRBD2
V: TRBV18
size: NA
DNA: TGTGCCAGCTCACCCGCCTTGACTAGCGTTCACAATGAGCAGTTCTTC
CDR3: CASSPALTSVHNEQFF

J: TRBJ1-2
D: NA
V: TRBV18
size: NA
DNA: TGTGCCAGCTCACCATTTGAAGGAGACTATGGCTACACCTTC
CDR3: CASSPFEGDYGYTF

J: TRBJ2-5
D: TRBD2
V: TRBV6-5
size: NA
DNA: TGTGCCAGCAGAGCGGGACTGCAATCCGGCCAGTACTTC
CDR3: CASRAGLQSGQYF

J: TRBJ1-1
D: NA
V: TRBV30
size: NA
DNA: TGTGCCTGGACCCCCGGGGACACTGAAGCTTTCTTT
CDR3: CAWTPGDTEAFF

J: TRBJ2-7
D: NA
V: TRBV7-3
size: NA
DNA: TGTGCCAGCAGCTTAATGTCGGGGGTGGGGATCCACGAGCAGTACTTC
CDR3: CASSLMSGVGIHEQYF

J: TRBJ2-7
D: TRBD1
V: TRBV24-1
size: NA
DNA: TGTGCCACCAGTGATAAGGACAGGGAGCAGTACTTC
CDR3: CATSDKDREQYF

J: TRBJ1-2
D: NA
V: TRBV28
size: NA
DNA: TGTGCCAGCAGTTTATATGCCGGGGGCTATGGCTACACCTTC
CDR3: CASSLYAGGYGYTF

J: TRBJ1-4
D: TRBD1
V: TRBV5-8
size: NA
DNA: TGTGCCAGCAGCCCCCAGGGGGGAGGTGAAAAACTGTTTTTT
CDR3: CASSPQGGGEKLFF

J: TRBJ2-1
D: NA
V: TRBV7-3
size: NA
DNA: TGTGCCAGCAGCTTAGCCGGGAGCCACTCCTACAATGAGCAGTTCTTC
CDR3: CASSLAGSHSYNEQFF

J: TRBJ2-2
D: TRBD2
V: TRBV2
size: NA
DNA: TGTGCCAGCAGTTCTCCGGGACTAGCGGGACGGACCGGGGAGCTGTTTTTT
CDR3: CASSSPGLAGRTGELFF

J: TRBJ2-1
D: NA
V: TRBV5-1
size: NA
DNA: TGCGCCAGCAGCCCGGGACTGCTCTTCAATGAGCAGTTCTTC
CDR3: CASSPGLLFNEQFF

J: TRBJ1-5
D: TRBD1
V: TRBV18
size: NA
DNA: TGTGCCAGCTGGAAGACAGGGGGCTATAGCAATCAGCCCCAGCATTTT
CDR3: CASWKTGGYSNQPQHF

J: TRBJ2-7
D: NA
V: TRBV7-8
size: NA
DNA: TGTGCCAGCACAGGCAGGGGTGGCTACGAGCAGTACTTC
CDR3: CASTGRGGYEQYF

J: TRBJ2-1
D: NA
V: TRBV9
size: once
DNA: TGTGCCAGCAGCGTAGGGTCGCGGCTGGACTACAATGAGCAGTTCTTC
CDR3: CASSVGSRLDYNEQFF

J: TRBJ2-5
D: NA
V: TRBV5-1
size: NA
DNA: TGCGCCAGCAGCTCAGGCGGGGACTGGTCCGGCTCGACCCAGTACTTC
CDR3: CASSSGGDWSGSTQYF

J: TRBJ2-2
D: NA
V: TRBV18
size: NA
DNA: TGTGCCAGCTCACCTGAACACCTGAACACCGGGGAGCTGTTTTTT
CDR3: CASSPEHLNTGELFF

J: TRBJ2-3
D: NA
V: TRBV5-1
size: NA
DNA: TGCGCCAGCAGCATCATTACAGATACGCAGTATTTT
CDR3: CASSIITDTQYF

J: TRBJ1-3
D: NA
V: TRBV5-4
size: NA
DNA: TGTGCCAGCAGCTTGGCAGGGTCCTCTGGAAACACCATATATTTT
CDR3: CASSLAGSSGNTIYF

J: TRBJ2-4
D: NA
V: TRBV21-1
size: NA
DNA: TGTCGGGGGATAGCCAAAAACATTCAGTACTTC
CDR3: CRGIAKNIQYF

J: TRBJ1-4
D: NA
V: TRBV5-5
size: NA
DNA: TGTGCCAGCAGCTTTTTCGGTCCCGAAAAACTGTTTTTT
CDR3: CASSFFGPEKLFF

J: TRBJ1-5
D: NA
V: TRBV6-5
size: once
DNA: TGTGCCAGCACCCAGGGGCAGTTCAATCAGCCCCAGCATTTT
CDR3: CASTQGQFNQPQHF

J: TRBJ2-4
D: NA
V: TRBV6-5
size: NA
DNA: TGTGCGGGGGGGCGTTCGGGCATTCAGTACTTC
CDR3: CAGGRSGIQYF

J: TRBJ1-5
D: NA
V: TRBV5-1
size: NA
DNA: TGCGCCAGCAGCTTGGGAGGGAACAATCAGCCCCAGCATTTT
CDR3: CASSLGGNNQPQHF

J: TRBJ2-3
D: NA
V: TRBV5-1
size: NA
DNA: TGCGCCAGCAGCTTGGGGGGGCTCACAGATACGCAGTATTTT
CDR3: CASSLGGLTDTQYF

J: TRBJ2-3
D: TRBD2
V: TRBV14
size: NA
DNA: TGTGCCAGCAGCCCCCATAGCGGGAGCGGGACAGATACGCAGTATTTT
CDR3: CASSPHSGSGTDTQYF

J: TRBJ2-1
D: NA
V: TRBV5-1
size: NA
DNA: TGCGCCAGCAGCTTGGTTCCCGCGAGCTCCTACAATGAGCAGTTCTTC
CDR3: CASSLVPASSYNEQFF

J: TRBJ1-2
D: NA
V: TRBV29-1
size: NA
DNA: TGCAGCGTTAATGGGAGAAACTATGGCTACACCTTC
CDR3: CSVNGRNYGYTF

J: TRBJ2-1
D: NA
V: TRBV7-9
size: once
DNA: TGTGCCAGCAGGGATGGGGGGATCCGCCGGAGCTCCTACAATGAGCAGTTCTTC
CDR3: CASRDGGIRRSSYNEQFF

J: TRBJ2-1
D: TRBD2
V: TRBV19
size: NA
DNA: TGTGCCAGTAGTATTAGCGGGGCCTCCTACAATGAGCAGTTCTTC
CDR3: CASSISGASYNEQFF

J: TRBJ2-5
D: NA
V: TRBV7-9
size: NA
DNA: TGTGCCAGCAGCTTAGGGGGATACAGGGCAGAGACCCAGTACTTC
CDR3: CASSLGGYRAETQYF

J: TRBJ2-7
D: NA
V: TRBV27
size: NA
DNA: TGTGCCAGCAGTTTAGGGAGGACCTACGAGCAGTACTTC
CDR3: CASSLGRTYEQYF

J: TRBJ2-1
D: TRBD2
V: TRBV29-1
size: NA
DNA: TGCAGCGTTGTGGGCGGGAGAAGGTACAATGAGCAGTTCTTC
CDR3: CSVVGGRRYNEQFF

J: TRBJ1-1
D: TRBD1
V: TRBV10-3
size: once
DNA: TGTGCCATCAGGACAGGGGAGTGGGCACCTGAAGCTTTCTTT
CDR3: CAIRTGEWAPEAFF

J: TRBJ2-3
D: NA
V: TRBV24-1
size: NA
DNA: TGTGCCACCAGTGATGCCCGATCGTCCGCTAGCAGATACACAGATACGCAGTATTTT
CDR3: CATSDARSSASRYTDTQYF

J: TRBJ2-1
D: NA
V: TRBV24-1
size: NA
DNA: TGTGCCACCAGTGACCCCACCGGGACACGGCCCTACAATGAGCAGTTCTTC
CDR3: CATSDPTGTRPYNEQFF

J: TRBJ1-2
D: NA
V: TRBV7-9
size: few
DNA: TGTGCCAGCAGCTTAAATGAGTTGAGTGGCTACACCTTC
CDR3: CASSLNELSGYTF

J: TRBJ1-1
D: NA
V: TRBV20-1
size: NA
DNA: TGCAGTGCTAGGCAGGAACCCGAAGCTTTCTTT
CDR3: CSARQEPEAFF

J: TRBJ2-5
D: NA
V: TRBV30
size: NA
DNA: TGTGCCTGGAGGTCAACAGTCCCCCGGGAGACCCAGTACTTC
CDR3: CAWRSTVPRETQYF

J: TRBJ2-5
D: NA
V: TRBV7-9
size: NA
DNA: TGTGCCAGCAGCTTAACGGTAGCGGCCCAGTACTTC
CDR3: CASSLTVAAQYF

J: TRBJ2-3
D: NA
V: TRBV29-1
size: NA
DNA: TGCAGCGTTGACCCCTTAGCGGTCCTAGATACGCAGTATTTT
CDR3: CSVDPLAVLDTQYF

J: TRBJ2-1
D: TRBD2
V: TRBV28
size: NA
DNA: TGTGCCAGCAGTTCAAGACTAGCGGGGGCCTACAATGAGCAGTTCTTC
CDR3: CASSSRLAGAYNEQFF

J: TRBJ1-2
D: TRBD1
V: TRBV2
size: NA
DNA: TGTGCCAGCAGTGAGTTGGGGACAGATGGCTACACCTTC
CDR3: CASSELGTDGYTF

J: TRBJ2-7
D: TRBD2
V: TRBV18
size: once
DNA: TGTGCCAGCTCACCCCAGCCTAGCGGGAGTAATCAGCAGTACTTC
CDR3: CASSPQPSGSNQQYF

J: TRBJ2-1
D: NA
V: TRBV5-1
size: NA
DNA: TGCGCCAGCAGCTTCTTGGACAGCTCCAATGAGCAGTTCTTC
CDR3: CASSFLDSSNEQFF

J: TRBJ1-2
D: TRBD1
V: TRBV16
size: once
DNA: TGTGCCAGCAGCGGACAGGGACGGGTTGGTGGCTACACCTTC
CDR3: CASSGQGRVGGYTF

J: TRBJ1-4
D: NA
V: TRBV6-1
size: NA
DNA: TGTGCCAGCAGTGACAGGGCTAATGAAAAACTGTTTTTT
CDR3: CASSDRANEKLFF

J: TRBJ1-4
D: NA
V: TRBV10-2
size: NA
DNA: TGCGCCAGCAGTGGGCAGAATGAAAAACTGTTTTTT
CDR3: CASSGQNEKLFF

J: TRBJ2-7
D: NA
V: TRBV4-1
size: few
DNA: TGCGCCAGCAGCCAACCCTTCAGGGGATACGAGCAGTACTTC
CDR3: CASSQPFRGYEQYF

J: TRBJ2-6
D: TRBD2
V: TRBV5-4
size: NA
DNA: TGTGCCAGCACCCGGGGGGGGCGGTGGGAGACCTCTGGGGCCAACGTCCTGACTTTC
CDR3: CASTRGGRWETSGANVLTF

J: TRBJ1-5
D: TRBD1
V: TRBV28
size: NA
DNA: TGTGCCAGCCGGGGGGCAGGGGGCGGTCAGCCCCAGCATTTT
CDR3: CASRGAGGGQPQHF

J: TRBJ2-3
D: NA
V: TRBV6-8
size: NA
DNA: TGTGCCAGCAGAAACACCAGGGGAGATACGCAGTATTTT
CDR3: CASRNTRGDTQYF

J: TRBJ2-5
D: NA
V: TRBV29-1
size: NA
DNA: TGCAGCGTTGGACAGGTCCTTGGGGAGACCCAGTACTTC
CDR3: CSVGQVLGETQYF

J: TRBJ2-6
D: NA
V: TRBV28
size: NA
DNA: TGTGCCAGCAGTTCACCCAGGGAATCTGGGGCCAACGTCCTGACTTTC
CDR3: CASSSPRESGANVLTF

J: TRBJ1-1
D: NA
V: TRBV28
size: NA
DNA: TGTGCCAGCAGGATCCCTGAGGGCACTGAAGCTTTCTTT
CDR3: CASRIPEGTEAFF